This T cell receptor (beta chain) was recovered during a study of blood T cell repertoires in COVID-19. Study-wide background: Samples representing acute and convalescent COVID-19 were sourced from the United States, Italy and Spain. PBMCs, B-cell-depleted T cells, or T cells provided the cDNA or gDNA that made up the material.

The germline gives CDR1 LGHNA, CDR2 YNFKEQ. After removal of 0 bases from V and 4 bases from J, the junction contained 11 bases not matched to a gene. This CDR3 spans 18 amino acids. Study processing details: Nucleated cell counts were estimated from reference gene primer amplification. Produced via immunoSEQ multiplex PCR; TCRdb's table is partial and in-frame only. V, J and clone size derive from that table, while D and trimming were established from the DNA sequence. The profile shows about 220,000 clones, more than 75% of them singletons. The chain employs TRBV4-2 and TRBJ1-5, with 8 bases aligning to TRBD1. Sample: peripheral blood. This TCR derives from a man aged 35 to 55 with active or convalescent COVID-19. DNA of the CDR3: TGTGCCAGCAGCCAAGATCGATTTGACAGGGGCGGAAATCAGCCCCAGCATTTT. This codes for CASSQDRFDRGGNQPQHF.